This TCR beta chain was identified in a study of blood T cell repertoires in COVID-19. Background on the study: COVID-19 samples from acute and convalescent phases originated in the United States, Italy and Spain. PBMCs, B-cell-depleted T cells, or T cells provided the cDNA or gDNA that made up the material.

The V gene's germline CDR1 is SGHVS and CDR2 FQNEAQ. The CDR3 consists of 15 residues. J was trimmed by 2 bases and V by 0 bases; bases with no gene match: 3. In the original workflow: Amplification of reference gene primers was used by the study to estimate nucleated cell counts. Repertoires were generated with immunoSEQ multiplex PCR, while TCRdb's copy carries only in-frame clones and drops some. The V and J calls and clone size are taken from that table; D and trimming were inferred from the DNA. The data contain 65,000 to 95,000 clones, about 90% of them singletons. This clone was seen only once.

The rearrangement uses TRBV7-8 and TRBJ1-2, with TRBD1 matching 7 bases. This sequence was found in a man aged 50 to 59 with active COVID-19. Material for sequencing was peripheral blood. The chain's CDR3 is CASSLAPGQNYGYTF. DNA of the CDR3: TGTGCCAGCAGCTTAGCGCCGGGACAGAACTATGGCTACACCTTC. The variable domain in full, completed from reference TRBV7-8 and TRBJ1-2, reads GAGVSQSPRYKVAKRGQDVALRCDPISGHVSLFWYQQALGQGPEFLTYFQNEAQLDKSGLPSDRFFAERPEGSVSTLKIQRTQQEDSAVYLCASSLAPGQNYGYTFGSGTRLTVV.